A single TCR beta chain is shown here with its context. The antigen is not known. The data were taken from a study of cytomegalovirus exposure and HLA in healthy donors. Study-level findings and limits: The listing of 160 or so TCR beta chains classed them as cytomegalovirus-associated.

Clones were read by immunoSEQ multiplex PCR, and TCRdb kept only the in-frame ones, dropping some. The sample has roughly 150,000 clones; over 80% are singletons. The donors were members of the roughly 130-subject validation cohort (separate from the approximately 670-subject first cohort). Trimming left V 4 bases short and J 4 bases short, with 15 bases between. The CDR3 spans 15 residues. Per the germline V gene, CDR1 is SGHNT and CDR2 is YYREEE (reference sequence). The gene calls are TRBV5-4 and TRBJ1-3; possibly TRBD1 for D (5 bases). The specimen was PBMCs. The sequence was collected from a man aged 30 to 45 in good health and CMV-seropositive. CDR3 in amino acids: CASSEGKEGGNTIYF. The CDR3 nucleotides are TGTGCCAGCAGCGAGGGGAAGGAGGGGGGAAACACCATATATTTT.